This TCR beta chain was retrieved from a study of T cell repertoires in cytomegalovirus infection. Study conclusions and caveats: Ex vivo responses were dominated by HLA-C-restricted CMV-specific TCR beta clonotypes.

TCRdb used MiXCR to reprocess the reads, holding one entry per CDR3 protein. The data contain nearly 450,000 distinct CDR3 sequences, under 40% of them singletons. This CDR3 is built from 14 residues. V lost 1 base and J 6 bases, leaving 9 bases between the germline ends. CDR1 is SEHNR and CDR2 is FQNEAQ in the germline V gene (reference sequence). This clonotype was found a few times. Its matching antigen is unknown. The chain couples TRBV7-9 to TRBJ2-2; a possible D gene is TRBD1 (5 bases). The sequenced sample consisted of PBMCs. This clonotype was sampled from a human donor in good health (CMV status not recorded). Some clones in this sample may be carry-over from other donors' samples. The CDR3 here is CASSLGQRSGELFF. Written as DNA, the CDR3 is TGTGCCAGCAGCTTAGGACAGAGGTCCGGGGAGCTGTTTTTT.